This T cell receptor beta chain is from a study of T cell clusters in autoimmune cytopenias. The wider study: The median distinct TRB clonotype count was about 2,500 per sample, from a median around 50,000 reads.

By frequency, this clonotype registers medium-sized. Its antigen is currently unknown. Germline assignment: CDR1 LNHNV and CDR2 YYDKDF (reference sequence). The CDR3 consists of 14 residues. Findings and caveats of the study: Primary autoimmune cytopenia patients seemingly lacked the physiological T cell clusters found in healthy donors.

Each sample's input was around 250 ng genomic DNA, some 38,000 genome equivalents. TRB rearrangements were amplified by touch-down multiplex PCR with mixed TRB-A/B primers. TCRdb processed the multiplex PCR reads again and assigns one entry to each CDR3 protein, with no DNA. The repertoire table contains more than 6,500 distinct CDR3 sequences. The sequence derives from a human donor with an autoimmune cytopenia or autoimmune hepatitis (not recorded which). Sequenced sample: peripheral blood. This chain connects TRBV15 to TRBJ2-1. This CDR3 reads CATSRGADYNEQFF.